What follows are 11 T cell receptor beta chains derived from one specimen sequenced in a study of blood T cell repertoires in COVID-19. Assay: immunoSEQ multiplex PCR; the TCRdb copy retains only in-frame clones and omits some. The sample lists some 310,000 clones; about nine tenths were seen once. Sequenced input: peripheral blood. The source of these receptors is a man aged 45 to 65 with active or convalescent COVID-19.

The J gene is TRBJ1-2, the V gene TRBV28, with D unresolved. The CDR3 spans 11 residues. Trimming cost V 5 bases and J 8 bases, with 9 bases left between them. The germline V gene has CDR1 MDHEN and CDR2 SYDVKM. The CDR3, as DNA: TGTGCCAGCAGTAAGCGCGGCGGCTACACCTTC. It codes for CASSKRGGYTF.

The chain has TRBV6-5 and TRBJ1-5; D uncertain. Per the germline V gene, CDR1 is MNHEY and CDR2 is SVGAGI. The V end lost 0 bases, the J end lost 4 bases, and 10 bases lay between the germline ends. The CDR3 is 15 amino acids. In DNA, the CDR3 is TGTGCCAGCAGTTACTCCCCGTCGGAGAATCAGCCCCAGCATTTT. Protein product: CASSYSPSENQPQHF.

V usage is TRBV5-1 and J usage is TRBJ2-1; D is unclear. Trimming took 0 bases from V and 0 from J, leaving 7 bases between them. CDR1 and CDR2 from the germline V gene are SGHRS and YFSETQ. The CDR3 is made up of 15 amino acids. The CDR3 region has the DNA TGCGCCAGCAGCTTGGTGTCGCGCTCCTACAATGAGCAGTTCTTC. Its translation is CASSLVSRSYNEQFF. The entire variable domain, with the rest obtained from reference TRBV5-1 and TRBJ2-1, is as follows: KAGVTQTPRYLIKTRGQQVTLSCSPISGHRSVSWYQQTPGQGLQFLFEYFSETQRNKGNFPGRFSGRQFSNSRSEMNVSTLELGDSALYLCASSLVSRSYNEQFFGPGTRLTVL.

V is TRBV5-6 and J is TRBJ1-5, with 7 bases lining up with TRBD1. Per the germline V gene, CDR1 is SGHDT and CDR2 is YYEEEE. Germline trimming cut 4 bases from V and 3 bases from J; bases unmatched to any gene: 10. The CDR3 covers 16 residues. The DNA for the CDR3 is TGTGCCAGCAGCCCAGGGGGTCGGGGCCACAATCAGCCCCAGCATTTT. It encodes CASSPGGRGHNQPQHF.

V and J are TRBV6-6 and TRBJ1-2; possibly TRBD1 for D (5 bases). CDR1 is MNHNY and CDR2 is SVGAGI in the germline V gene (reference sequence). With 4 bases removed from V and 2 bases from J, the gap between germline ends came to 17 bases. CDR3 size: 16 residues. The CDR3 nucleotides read TGTGCCAGCAGTTTCAACAGGTTATCATCGAACTATGGCTACACCTTC. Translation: CASSFNRLSSNYGYTF.

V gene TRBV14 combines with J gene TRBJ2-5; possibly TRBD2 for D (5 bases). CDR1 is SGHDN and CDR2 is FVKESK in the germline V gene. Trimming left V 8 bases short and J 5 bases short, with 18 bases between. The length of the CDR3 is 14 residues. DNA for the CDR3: TGTGCCAGCTCGTATGGCAGGACTGGGGAGACCCAGTACTTC. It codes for CASSYGRTGETQYF.

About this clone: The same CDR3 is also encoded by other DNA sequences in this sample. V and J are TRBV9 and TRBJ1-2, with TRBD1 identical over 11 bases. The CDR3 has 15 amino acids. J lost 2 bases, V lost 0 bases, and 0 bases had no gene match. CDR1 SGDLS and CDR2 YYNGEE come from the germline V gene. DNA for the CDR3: TGTGCCAGCAGCGTAGGGACAGGGGGCAACTATGGCTACACCTTC. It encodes CASSVGTGGNYGYTF. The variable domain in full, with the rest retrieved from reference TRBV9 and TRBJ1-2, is DSGVTQTPKHLITATGQRVTLRCSPRSGDLSVYWYQQSLDQGLQFLIQYYNGEERAKGNILERFSAQQFPDLHSELNLSSLELGDSALYFCASSVGTGGNYGYTFGSGTRLTVV.

The CDR3 nucleotides are TGTGCCAGCAGCCAGACACAGGGGCAGGTGGATGAGCAGTTCTTC. Protein product: CASSQTQGQVDEQFF. The chain has TRBV6-2 or TRBV6-3 and TRBJ2-1; 7 positions agree with TRBD1. V was pared by 6 bases and J by 8 bases, with 13 bases of the junction left unmatched. The CDR3 sequence is 15 residues long. Germline assignment: CDR1 MNHEY and CDR2 SVGEGT.

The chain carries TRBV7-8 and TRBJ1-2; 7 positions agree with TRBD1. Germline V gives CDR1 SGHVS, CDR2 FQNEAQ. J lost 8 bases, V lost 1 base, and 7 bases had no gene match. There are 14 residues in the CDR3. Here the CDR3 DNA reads TGTGCCAGCAGCTTAGGGGCAGGGGGAGACGGCTACACCTTC. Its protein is CASSLGAGGDGYTF.

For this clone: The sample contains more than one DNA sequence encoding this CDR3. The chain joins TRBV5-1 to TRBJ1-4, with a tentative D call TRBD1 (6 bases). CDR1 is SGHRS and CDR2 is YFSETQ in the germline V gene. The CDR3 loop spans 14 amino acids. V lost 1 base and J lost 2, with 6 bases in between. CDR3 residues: CASSLQGTNEKLFF. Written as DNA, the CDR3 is TGCGCCAGCAGCTTGCAGGGGACTAATGAAAAACTGTTTTTT.

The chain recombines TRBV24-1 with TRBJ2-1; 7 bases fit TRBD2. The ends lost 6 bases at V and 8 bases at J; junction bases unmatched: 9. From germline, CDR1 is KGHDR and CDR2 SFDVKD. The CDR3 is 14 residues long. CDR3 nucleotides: TGTGCCACCAGTAGGCGGGGAGGGTTCGATGAGCAGTTCTTC. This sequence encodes CATSRRGGFDEQFF.